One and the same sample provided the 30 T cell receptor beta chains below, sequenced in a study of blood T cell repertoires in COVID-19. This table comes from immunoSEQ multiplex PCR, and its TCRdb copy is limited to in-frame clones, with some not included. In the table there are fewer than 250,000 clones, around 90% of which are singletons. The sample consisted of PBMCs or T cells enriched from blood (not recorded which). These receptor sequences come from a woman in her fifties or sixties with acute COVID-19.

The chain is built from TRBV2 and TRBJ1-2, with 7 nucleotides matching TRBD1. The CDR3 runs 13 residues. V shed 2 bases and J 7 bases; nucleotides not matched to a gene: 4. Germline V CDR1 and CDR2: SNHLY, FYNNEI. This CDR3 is CASSEQGESGYTF. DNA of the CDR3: TGTGCCAGCAGTGAACAGGGGGAAAGTGGCTACACCTTC.

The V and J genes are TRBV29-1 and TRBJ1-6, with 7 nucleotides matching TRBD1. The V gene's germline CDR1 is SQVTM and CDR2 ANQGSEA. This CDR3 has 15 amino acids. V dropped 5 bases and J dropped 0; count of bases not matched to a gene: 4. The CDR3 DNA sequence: TGCAGCGTTCTGACAGGGAGCTCCTATAATTCACCCCTCCACTTT. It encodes CSVLTGSSYNSPLHF.

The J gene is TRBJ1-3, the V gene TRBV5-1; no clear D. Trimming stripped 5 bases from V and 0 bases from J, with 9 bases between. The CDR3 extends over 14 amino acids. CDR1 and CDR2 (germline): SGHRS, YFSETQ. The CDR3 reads CASRPGSSGNTIYF. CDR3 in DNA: TGCGCCAGCAGACCGGGGAGCTCTGGAAACACCATATATTTT.

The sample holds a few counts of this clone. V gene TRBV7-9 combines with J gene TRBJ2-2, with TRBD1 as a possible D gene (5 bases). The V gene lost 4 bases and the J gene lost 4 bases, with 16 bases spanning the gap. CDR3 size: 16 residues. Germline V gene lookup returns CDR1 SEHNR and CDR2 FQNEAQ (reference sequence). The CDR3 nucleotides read TGTGCCAGCAGCTCCTCTCAGGGTGGGCGCACCGGGGAGCTGTTTTTT. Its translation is CASSSSQGGRTGELFF.

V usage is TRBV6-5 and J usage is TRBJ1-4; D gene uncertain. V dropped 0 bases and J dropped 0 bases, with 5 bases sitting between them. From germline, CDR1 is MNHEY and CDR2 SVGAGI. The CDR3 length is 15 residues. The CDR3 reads CASSYSQSTNEKLFF. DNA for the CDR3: TGTGCCAGCAGTTACTCCCAGTCAACTAATGAAAAACTGTTTTTT.

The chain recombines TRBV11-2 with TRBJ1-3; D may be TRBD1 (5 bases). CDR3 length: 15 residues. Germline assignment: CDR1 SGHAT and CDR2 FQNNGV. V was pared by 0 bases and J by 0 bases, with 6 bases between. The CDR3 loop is CASSLDRVSGNTIYF. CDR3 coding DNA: TGTGCCAGCAGCTTAGACAGGGTCTCTGGAAACACCATATATTTT.

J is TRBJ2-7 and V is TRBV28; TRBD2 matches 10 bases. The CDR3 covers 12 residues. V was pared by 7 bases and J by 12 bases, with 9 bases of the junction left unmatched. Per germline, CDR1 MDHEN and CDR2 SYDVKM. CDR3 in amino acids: CASISGRAGRYF. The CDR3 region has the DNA TGTGCCAGCATAAGCGGGAGGGCCGGTCGGTACTTC.

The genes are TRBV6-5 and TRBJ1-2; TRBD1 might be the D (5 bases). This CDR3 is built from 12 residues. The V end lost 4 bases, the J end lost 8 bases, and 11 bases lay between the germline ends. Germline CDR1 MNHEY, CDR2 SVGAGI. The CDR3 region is CASSLLGGGYTF. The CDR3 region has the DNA TGTGCCAGCAGTTTACTCGGGGGAGGCTACACCTTC.

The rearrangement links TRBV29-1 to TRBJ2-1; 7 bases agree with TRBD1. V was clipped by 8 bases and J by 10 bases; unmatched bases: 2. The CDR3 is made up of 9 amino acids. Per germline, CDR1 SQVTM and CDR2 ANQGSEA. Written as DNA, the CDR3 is TGCAGCACGGGACAGGAGCAGTTCTTC. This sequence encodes CSTGQEQFF.

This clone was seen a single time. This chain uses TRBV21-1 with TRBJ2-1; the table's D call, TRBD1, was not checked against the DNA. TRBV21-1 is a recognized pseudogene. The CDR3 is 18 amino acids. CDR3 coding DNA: TGTGCCAGCATAACTCAGGGGGGACTTTCGGGACTGTACAATGAGCAGTTCTTC. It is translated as CASITQGGLSGLYNEQFF.

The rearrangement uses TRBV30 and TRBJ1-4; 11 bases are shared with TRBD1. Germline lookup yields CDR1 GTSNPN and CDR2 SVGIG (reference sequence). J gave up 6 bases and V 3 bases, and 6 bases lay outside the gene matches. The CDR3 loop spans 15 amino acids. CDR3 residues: CAWRLRDRGDEKLFF. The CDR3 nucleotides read TGTGCCTGGAGGCTCCGGGACAGGGGGGATGAAAAACTGTTTTTT.

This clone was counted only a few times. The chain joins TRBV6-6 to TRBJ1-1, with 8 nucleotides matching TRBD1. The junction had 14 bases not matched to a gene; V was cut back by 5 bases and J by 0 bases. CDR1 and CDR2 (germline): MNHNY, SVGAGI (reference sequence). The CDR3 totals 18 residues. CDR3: CASSRKGWQGALNTEAFF. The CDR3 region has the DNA TGTGCCAGCAGTCGAAAAGGGTGGCAGGGGGCCTTGAACACTGAAGCTTTCTTT.

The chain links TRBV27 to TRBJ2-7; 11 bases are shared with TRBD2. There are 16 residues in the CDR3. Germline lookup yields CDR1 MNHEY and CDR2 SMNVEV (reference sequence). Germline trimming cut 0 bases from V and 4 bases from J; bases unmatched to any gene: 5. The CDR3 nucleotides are TGTGCCAGCAGTTTATCGGGAACTAGCGGGAGTTACGAGCAGTACTTC. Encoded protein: CASSLSGTSGSYEQYF.

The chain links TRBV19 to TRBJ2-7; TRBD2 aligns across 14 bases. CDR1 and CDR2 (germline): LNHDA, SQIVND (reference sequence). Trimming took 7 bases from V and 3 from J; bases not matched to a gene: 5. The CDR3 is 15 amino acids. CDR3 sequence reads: CASTPGTSGSYEQYF. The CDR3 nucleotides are TGTGCCAGTACCCCGGGGACTAGCGGGAGCTACGAGCAGTACTTC.

The CDR3 loop reads CASSLVSVTEAFF. CDR3 DNA: TGTGCCAGCAGCTTAGTTTCAGTCACTGAAGCTTTCTTT. V gene TRBV7-2 combines with J gene TRBJ1-1; D uncertain. Germline CDR1 and CDR2: SGHTA and FQGNSA. The CDR3 consists of 13 residues. The V gene lost 1 base and the J gene lost 4 bases, with 7 bases spanning the gap.

CDR3 nucleotide sequence: TGTGCCAGCAGCTCAACCTGGACTCGGCGGGAGCAGTTCTTC. It translates to CASSSTWTRREQFF. The chain has TRBV5-4 and TRBJ2-1, with a possible D match to TRBD2 (5 bases). CDR3 size: 14 residues. V lost 3 bases and J 10 bases, leaving 17 bases between the germline ends. Germline CDR1 is SGHNT and CDR2 is YYREEE (reference sequence). The full variable domain, its missing parts supplied by reference TRBV5-4 and TRBJ2-1, is ETGVTQSPTHLIKTRGQQVTLRCSSQSGHNTVSWYQQALGQGPQFIFQYYREEENGRGNFPPRFSGLQFPNYSSELNVNALELDDSALYLCASSSTWTRREQFFGPGTRLTVL.

The CDR3 nucleotides read TGTGCCAGCAGCTTGGTTGGGACAGGGGTGGCCGGGGAGCTGTTTTTT. Protein: CASSLVGTGVAGELFF. V and J are TRBV5-6 and TRBJ2-2; 10 bases line up with TRBD1. Trimming took 0 bases from V and 6 from J; bases not matched to a gene: 5. The CDR3 runs 16 residues. Per the germline V gene, CDR1 is SGHDT and CDR2 is YYEEEE.

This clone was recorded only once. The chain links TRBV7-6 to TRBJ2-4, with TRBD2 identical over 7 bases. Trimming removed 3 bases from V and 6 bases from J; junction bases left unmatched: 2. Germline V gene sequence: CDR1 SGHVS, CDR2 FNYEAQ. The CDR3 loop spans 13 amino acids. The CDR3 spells CASSLGEGNIQYF. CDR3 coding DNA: TGTGCCAGCAGCTTGGGGGAGGGAAACATTCAGTACTTC.

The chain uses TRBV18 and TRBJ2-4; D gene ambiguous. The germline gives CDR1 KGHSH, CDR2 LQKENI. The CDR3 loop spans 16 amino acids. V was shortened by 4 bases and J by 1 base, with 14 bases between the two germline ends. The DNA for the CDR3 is TGTGCCAGCTCACTGACAAAGACGTTTGCCAAAAACATTCAGTACTTC. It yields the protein CASSLTKTFAKNIQYF.

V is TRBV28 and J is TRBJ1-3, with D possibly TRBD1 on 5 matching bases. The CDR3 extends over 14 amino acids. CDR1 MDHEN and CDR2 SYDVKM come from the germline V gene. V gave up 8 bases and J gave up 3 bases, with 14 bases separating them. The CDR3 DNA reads TGTGCCAGCTCATGGGGGGGATTTGGAAACACCATATATTTT. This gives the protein CASSWGGFGNTIYF. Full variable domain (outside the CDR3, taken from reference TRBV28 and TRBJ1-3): DVKVTQSSRYLVKRTGEKVFLECVQDMDHENMFWYRQDPGLGLRLIYFSYDVKMKEKGDIPEGYSVSREKKERFSLILESASTNQTSMYLCASSWGGFGNTIYFGEGSWLTVV.

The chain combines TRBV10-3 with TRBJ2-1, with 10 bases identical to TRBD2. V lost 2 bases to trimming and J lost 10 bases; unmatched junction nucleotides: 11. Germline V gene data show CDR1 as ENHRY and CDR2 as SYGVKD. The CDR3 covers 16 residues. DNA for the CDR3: TGTGCCATCAGTGAGACCAGCGGCCTAGCGGGAGTCGAGCAGTTCTTC. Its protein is CAISETSGLAGVEQFF.

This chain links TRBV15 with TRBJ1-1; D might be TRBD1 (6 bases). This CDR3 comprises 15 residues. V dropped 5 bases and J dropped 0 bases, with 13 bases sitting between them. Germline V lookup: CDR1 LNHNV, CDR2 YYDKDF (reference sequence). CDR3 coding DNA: TGTGCCACCAGCTATCCGACAGGCCTGAACACTGAAGCTTTCTTT. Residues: CATSYPTGLNTEAFF.

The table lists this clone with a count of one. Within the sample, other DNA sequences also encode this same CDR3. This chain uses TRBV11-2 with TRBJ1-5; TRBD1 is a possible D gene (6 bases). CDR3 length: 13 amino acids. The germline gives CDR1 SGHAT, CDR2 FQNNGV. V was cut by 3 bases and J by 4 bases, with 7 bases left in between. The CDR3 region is CASSLTGNQPQHF. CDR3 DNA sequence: TGTGCCAGCAGCTTGACAGGTAATCAGCCCCAGCATTTT.

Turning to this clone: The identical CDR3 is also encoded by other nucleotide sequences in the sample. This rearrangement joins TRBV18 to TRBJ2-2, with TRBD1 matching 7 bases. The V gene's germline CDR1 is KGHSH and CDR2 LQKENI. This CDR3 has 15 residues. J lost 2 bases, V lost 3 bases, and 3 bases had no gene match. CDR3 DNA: TGTGCCAGCTCACCGACAGGGACAAACACCGGGGAGCTGTTTTTT. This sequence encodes CASSPTGTNTGELFF.

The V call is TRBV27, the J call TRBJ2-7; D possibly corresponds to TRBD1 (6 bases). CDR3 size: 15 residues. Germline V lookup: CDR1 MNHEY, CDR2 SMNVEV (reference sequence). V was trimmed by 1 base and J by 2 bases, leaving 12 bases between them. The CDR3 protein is CASSLLGQGTYEQYF. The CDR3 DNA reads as TGTGCCAGCAGTTTATTGGGGCAGGGGACCTACGAGCAGTACTTC.

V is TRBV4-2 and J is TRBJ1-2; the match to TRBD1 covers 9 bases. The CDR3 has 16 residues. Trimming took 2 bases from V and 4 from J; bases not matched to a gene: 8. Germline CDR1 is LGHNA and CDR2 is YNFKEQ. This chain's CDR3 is CASSQPDTGGGYGYTF. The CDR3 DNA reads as TGTGCCAGCAGCCAACCCGATACAGGGGGCGGCTATGGCTACACCTTC.

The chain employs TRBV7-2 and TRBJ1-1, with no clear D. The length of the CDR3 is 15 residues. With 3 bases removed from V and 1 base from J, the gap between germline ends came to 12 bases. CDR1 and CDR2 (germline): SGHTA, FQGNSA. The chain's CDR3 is CASSFVWGENTEAFF. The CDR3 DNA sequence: TGTGCCAGCAGCTTTGTCTGGGGAGAGAACACTGAAGCTTTCTTT.

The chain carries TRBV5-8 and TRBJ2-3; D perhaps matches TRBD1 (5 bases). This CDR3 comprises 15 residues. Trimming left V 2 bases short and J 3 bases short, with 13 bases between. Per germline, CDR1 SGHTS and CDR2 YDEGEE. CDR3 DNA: TGTGCCAGCAGCTTCTTTTCCAGGGAAACAGATACGCAGTATTTT. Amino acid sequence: CASSFFSRETDTQYF. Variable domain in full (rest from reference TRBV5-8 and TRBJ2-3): EAGVTQSPTHLIKTRGQQATLRCSPISGHTSVYWYQQALGLGLQFLLWYDEGEERNRGNFPPRFSGRQFPNYSSELNVNALELEDSALYLCASSFFSRETDTQYFGPGTRLTVL.

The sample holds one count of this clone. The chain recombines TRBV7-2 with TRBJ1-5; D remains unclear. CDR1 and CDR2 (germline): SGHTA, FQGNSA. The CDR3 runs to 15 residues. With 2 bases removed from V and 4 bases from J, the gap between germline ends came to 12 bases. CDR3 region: CASSLMEPGNQPQHF. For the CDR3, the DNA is TGTGCCAGCAGCTTAATGGAACCAGGTAATCAGCCCCAGCATTTT.

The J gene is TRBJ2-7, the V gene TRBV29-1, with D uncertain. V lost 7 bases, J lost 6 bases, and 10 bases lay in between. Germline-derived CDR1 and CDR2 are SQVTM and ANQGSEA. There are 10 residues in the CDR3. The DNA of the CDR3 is TGCAGCGCTGTAGCATCCGAGCAGTACTTC. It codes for CSAVASEQYF.